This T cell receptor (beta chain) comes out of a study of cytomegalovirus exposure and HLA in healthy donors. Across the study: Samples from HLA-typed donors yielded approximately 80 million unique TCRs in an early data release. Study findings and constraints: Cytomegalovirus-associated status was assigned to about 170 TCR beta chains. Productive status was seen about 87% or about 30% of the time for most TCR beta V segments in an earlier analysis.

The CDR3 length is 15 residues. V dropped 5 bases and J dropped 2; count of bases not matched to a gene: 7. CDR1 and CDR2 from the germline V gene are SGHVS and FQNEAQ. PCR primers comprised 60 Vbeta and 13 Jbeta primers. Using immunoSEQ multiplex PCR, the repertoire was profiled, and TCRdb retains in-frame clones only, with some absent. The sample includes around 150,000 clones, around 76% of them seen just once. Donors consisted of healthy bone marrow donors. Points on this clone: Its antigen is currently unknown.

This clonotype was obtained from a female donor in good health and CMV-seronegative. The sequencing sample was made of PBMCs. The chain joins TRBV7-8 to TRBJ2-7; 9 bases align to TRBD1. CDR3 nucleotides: TGTGCCAGCAGCCTGGGGAGGACAGGGGCCTACGAGCAGTACTTC. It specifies CASSLGRTGAYEQYF.